These 14 T cell receptor beta chains came from one sample sequenced in a study of CD8 T cells in Susac syndrome. The authors reverse transcribed roughly 0.5 to 1 ug RNA with random hexamers. In TCRdb, the immunoSEQ multiplex PCR reads were re-called with MiXCR into one record per CDR3 protein. The repertoire holds about 53,000 distinct CDR3 sequences, over 90% seen once, with 0.75% in the top ten. The sample was CD8+ T cells from PBMCs. These receptor sequences come from a human donor with Susac syndrome.

This chain uses TRBV18 with TRBJ2-5; the D call may be TRBD1 or TRBD2 (5 bases each). Between the trimmed V and J ends, which lost 1 base and 5 bases, there was a span of 8 bases. CDR1 KGHSH and CDR2 LQKENI come from the germline V gene. The CDR3 consists of 13 residues. This chain's CDR3 is CASSPRGTETQYF. CDR3 nucleotides: TGTGCCAGCTCACCACGGGGGACGGAGACCCAGTACTTC.

V gene TRBV5-1 combines with J gene TRBJ2-7, with D possibly matching TRBD1 (5 bases). Germline V CDR1 and CDR2: SGHRS, YFSETQ. The V end lost 4 bases, the J end lost 7 bases, and 9 bases lay between the germline ends. The CDR3 is made up of 11 amino acids. The CDR3 DNA sequence: TGCGCCAGCAGCGGCGGACATGAGCAGTACTTC. It translates to CASSGGHEQYF. Complete variable domain (other parts from reference TRBV5-1 and TRBJ2-7): KAGVTQTPRYLIKTRGQQVTLSCSPISGHRSVSWYQQTPGQGLQFLFEYFSETQRNKGNFPGRFSGRQFSNSRSEMNVSTLELGDSALYLCASSGGHEQYFGPGTRLTVT.

This clonotype has just one count. V and J are TRBV7-9 and TRBJ2-5; 9 bases fit TRBD2. The CDR3 contains 16 residues. Germline V gene sequence: CDR1 SEHNR, CDR2 FQNEAQ (reference sequence). Losses at the gene ends were 3 bases for V and 5 bases for J; bases not matched to a gene: 10. The CDR3 spells CASSFRRGGLEETQYF. In DNA form, the CDR3 reads TGTGCCAGCAGCTTTAGGCGGGGGGGCCTAGAGGAGACCCAGTACTTC.

This chain connects TRBV12-3 or TRBV12-4 to TRBJ2-1, with TRBD2 matching 9 bases. J gave up 9 bases and V 8 bases, and 14 bases lay outside the gene matches. The CDR3 extends over 15 amino acids. The CDR3 coding sequence is TGTGCCAGCCGCATGGGACTAGCATTGAGCGGTGAGCAGTTCTTC. Translation: CASRMGLALSGEQFF.

This chain joins TRBV7-9 and TRBJ2-5; 9 bases line up with TRBD2. The CDR3 contains 15 residues. Germline assignment: CDR1 SEHNR and CDR2 FQNEAQ (reference sequence). The trim removed 5 bases at V and 4 bases at J, leaving 8 bases unmatched. The CDR3 reads CASSLRGTSLETQYF. The CDR3, as DNA: TGTGCCAGCAGCCTCCGGGGGACTAGCCTAGAGACCCAGTACTTC.

The chain combines TRBV7-9 with TRBJ2-7, with D hard to call. With 4 bases removed from V and 2 bases from J, the gap between germline ends came to 12 bases. Germline-derived CDR1 and CDR2 are SEHNR and FQNEAQ (reference sequence). This CDR3 spans 14 amino acids. The CDR3 here is CASSSRVLPYEQYF. The CDR3 DNA is TGTGCCAGCAGCTCGCGAGTACTTCCCTACGAGCAGTACTTC.

In its sample, this clonotype was seen once. This chain links TRBV9 with TRBJ2-5; D tentatively fits TRBD1 or TRBD2 (6 bases each). Trimming left V 4 bases short and J 5 bases short, with 18 bases between. The CDR3 length is 15 residues. Per the germline V gene, CDR1 is SGDLS and CDR2 is YYNGEE. CDR3 region: CASSPTPGGGETQYF. The CDR3 nucleotides are TGTGCCAGCAGCCCCACCCCCGGGGGCGGGGAGACCCAGTACTTC.

The chain is built from TRBV7-3 and TRBJ2-3; 10 positions agree with TRBD2. The V gene end was trimmed by 0 bases and the J gene end by 1 base; junction bases not matched to a gene: 7. CDR1 and CDR2 from the germline V gene are SGHTA and FQGTGA. There are 18 residues in the CDR3. The chain's CDR3 is CASSLTSGGAAGTDTQYF. The CDR3 DNA sequence: TGTGCCAGCAGCTTAACGAGCGGGGGGGCTGCGGGCACAGATACGCAGTATTTT.

The chain has TRBV5-1 and TRBJ2-1, with D hard to call. This CDR3 has 12 amino acids. From germline, CDR1 is SGHRS and CDR2 YFSETQ. The V gene lost 4 bases and the J gene lost 8 bases, with 10 bases spanning the gap. The CDR3: CASSPRVDEQFF. CDR3 coding DNA: TGCGCCAGCAGCCCCCGGGTCGATGAGCAGTTCTTC.

The chain employs TRBV30 and TRBJ1-5; D may be TRBD1 (6 bases). With 1 base removed from V and 9 bases from J, the gap between germline ends came to 19 bases. This CDR3 is built from 15 residues. CDR1 and CDR2 from the germline V gene are GTSNPN and SVGIG (reference sequence). The CDR3 nucleotides are TGTGCCTGGAGTGAGGCCGGGACAAGGTTTTTGCCCCAGCATTTT. Its protein product is CAWSEAGTRFLPQHF.

The chain recombines TRBV29-1 with TRBJ1-2; tentative D call: TRBD1 (5 bases). The CDR3 is 15 amino acids. Germline CDR1 SQVTM, CDR2 ANQGSEA. V gave up 0 bases and J gave up 4 bases, with 15 bases separating them. The CDR3 here is CSVEDIRAPAYGYTF. In DNA, the CDR3 is TGCAGCGTTGAAGATATCAGGGCTCCTGCCTATGGCTACACCTTC.

The V and J genes are TRBV5-6 and TRBJ1-1; D is ambiguous. The germline V gene encodes CDR1 SGHDT and CDR2 YYEEEE. The CDR3 contains 13 residues. With 0 bases removed from V and 5 bases from J, the gap between germline ends came to 8 bases. The CDR3 reads CASSLVHGTEAFF. The CDR3 DNA sequence: TGTGCCAGCAGCTTGGTACATGGAACTGAAGCTTTCTTT.

This clonotype was counted a single time. V usage is TRBV13 and J usage is TRBJ1-5; D not certain. There are 14 residues in the CDR3. Trimming removed 4 bases from V and 2 bases from J, with 9 bases in between. Looked up from germline, CDR1 is PRHDT and CDR2 is FYEKMQ (reference sequence). The CDR3 loop reads CASSSGLRNQPQHF. CDR3 sequence (DNA): TGTGCCAGCAGCTCTGGATTGCGCAATCAGCCCCAGCATTTT.

This chain links TRBV12-3 or TRBV12-4 with TRBJ2-3; D is undetermined. The CDR3 runs to 10 residues. V lost 10 bases and J 1 base, leaving 3 bases between the germline ends. The CDR3: CAIGTDTQYF. In nucleotides, the CDR3 is TGTGCCATCGGCACAGATACGCAGTATTTT.